The 17 T cell receptor beta chains listed next were all sequenced from one sample in a study of molecular identifiers for immune sequencing clone quantification. MiXCR was run by TCRdb on the PCR reads, yielding one entry per CDR3 protein. There are 100,000 or so distinct CDR3 sequences in the sample; 21% occur only once, and roughly 1% lies in the top ten. The material sequenced was naive CD8+ T cells from blood, with Jurkat cell RNA spiked in. Subset given: FACS-sorted CD8+CD4-CCR7+CD45RA+ naive T cells. The origin of the receptors is a human donor in good health. Some libraries in this study had Jurkat cell RNA spiked in.

The CDR3 loop reads CASRTAGNTEAFF. DNA of the CDR3: TGTGCCAGCAGAACCGCTGGAAACACTGAAGCTTTCTTT. This sequence joins TRBV27 and TRBJ1-1; no reliable D call. Germline lookup yields CDR1 MNHEY and CDR2 SMNVEV (reference sequence). CDR3 size: 13 residues. V shed 6 bases and J shed 2 bases, with 10 bases lying between them.

In its sample, this clonotype was seen many times. The chain carries TRBV27 and TRBJ1-5; tentatively, D is TRBD1 (6 bases). V was shortened by 4 bases and J by 5 bases, with 9 bases between the two germline ends. This CDR3 contains 13 residues. Germline assignment: CDR1 MNHEY and CDR2 SMNVEV (reference sequence). CDR3 in amino acids: CASSSGGHQPQHF. In DNA, the CDR3 is TGTGCCAGCAGTTCCGGGGGCCATCAGCCCCAGCATTTT.

A few counts support this clonotype. The J gene is TRBJ2-1, the V gene TRBV10-3, with TRBD2 as a possible D gene (5 bases). Between the trimmed V and J ends, which lost 0 bases and 5 bases, there was a span of 17 bases. Germline values: CDR1 ENHRY, CDR2 SYGVKD. The CDR3 contains 17 residues. CDR3 residues: CAISESVVTGLNNEQFF. In DNA, the CDR3 is TGTGCCATCAGTGAGTCGGTGGTTACTGGACTCAACAATGAGCAGTTCTTC.

Comments on this clonotype: This could be a read error, since a much larger clone is one nucleotide away. This chain links TRBV6-5 with TRBJ1-1, with 8 bases identical to TRBD1. This CDR3 is built from 14 residues. Germline V lookup: CDR1 MNHEY, CDR2 SVGAGI. The ends lost 3 bases at V and 6 bases at J; junction bases unmatched: 6. The CDR3 region is CASSYFDRGAEAFF. The CDR3 DNA reads as TGTGCCAGCAGTTATTTCGACAGGGGCGCTGAAGCTTTCTTT.

The table lists this clonotype with many counts. This chain joins TRBV20-1 and TRBJ2-7, with 7 positions matching TRBD2. CDR1 is DFQATT, CDR2 SNEGSKA, per germline (reference sequence). There are 13 residues in the CDR3. V shed 5 bases, J shed 0 bases, and the junction held 4 bases outside the gene matches. The CDR3 reads CSARLAASYEQYF. The CDR3 DNA sequence: TGCAGTGCTCGTCTAGCGGCCTCCTACGAGCAGTACTTC.

This clonotype was counted at least ten times. V and J are TRBV5-1 and TRBJ2-3; 8 bases align to TRBD2. The CDR3 spans 17 residues. After removal of 4 bases from V and 2 bases from J, the junction contained 12 bases not matched to a gene. Germline loops: CDR1 SGHRS, CDR2 YFSETQ. This chain's CDR3 is CASSPPSAGGPTDTQYF. CDR3 DNA sequence: TGCGCCAGCAGCCCTCCCTCGGCGGGAGGCCCCACAGATACGCAGTATTTT.

This clonotype was seen a few times. This sequence joins TRBV6-6 and TRBJ2-7, with D perhaps matching TRBD1 (6 bases). CDR3 size: 13 residues. Between the trimmed V and J ends, which lost 4 bases and 5 bases, there was a span of 12 bases. Germline V lookup: CDR1 MNHNY, CDR2 SVGAGI (reference sequence). CDR3 sequence reads: CASSSFPGDEQYF. The CDR3 DNA reads as TGTGCCAGCAGTTCATTCCCAGGGGACGAGCAGTACTTC.

This clonotype was counted many times. CDR3 loop: CAWGRTGTASYEQYF. The CDR3, as DNA: TGTGCCTGGGGACGGACCGGGACAGCTTCCTACGAGCAGTACTTC. The J gene is TRBJ2-7, the V gene TRBV30; 7 nucleotides line up with TRBD1. J lost 1 base, V lost 5 bases, and 11 bases had no gene match. The CDR3 length is 15 residues. CDR1 and CDR2 (germline): GTSNPN, SVGIG (reference sequence).

V and J are TRBV19 and TRBJ1-1; D gene unclear. Germline CDR1 reads LNHDA; CDR2 reads SQIVND (reference sequence). V was cut by 5 bases and J by 3 bases, with 10 bases left in between. The CDR3 totals 13 residues. CDR3 region: CASSRSIYTEAFF. In DNA form, the CDR3 reads TGTGCCAGTAGTCGCAGCATATACACTGAAGCTTTCTTT. The entire variable domain, with the rest obtained from reference TRBV19 and TRBJ1-1, is as follows: DGGITQSPKYLFRKEGQNVTLSCEQNLNHDAMYWYRQDPGQGLRLIYYSQIVNDFQKGDIAEGYSVSREKKESFPLTVTSAQKNPTAFYLCASSRSIYTEAFFGQGTRLTVV.

The table lists this clonotype with many counts. This chain joins TRBV7-6 and TRBJ2-3; D could derive from TRBD1 or TRBD2 (5 bases each). Trimming took off 3 bases at V and 6 bases at J, with 13 bases between the two ends. The CDR3 is 14 amino acids. Germline-derived CDR1 and CDR2 are SGHVS and FNYEAQ. CDR3 protein: CASSFGGARDTQYF. The CDR3 DNA is TGTGCCAGCAGCTTTGGGGGAGCTCGTGATACGCAGTATTTT.

This clonotype showed up many times. V usage is TRBV4-3 and J usage is TRBJ2-3; D is unclear. Trimming cost V 3 bases and J 1 base, with 14 bases left between them. The CDR3 spans 16 residues. The germline V gene has CDR1 LGHNA and CDR2 YSLEER. The CDR3 coding sequence is TGCGCCAGCAGCCACACTCCCCGTCTAGGCACAGATACGCAGTATTTT. Amino acids: CASSHTPRLGTDTQYF.

In its sample, this clonotype was seen a few times. The chain couples TRBV20-1 to TRBJ1-2; the D is unclear. The CDR3 runs to 14 residues. V was clipped by 0 bases and J by 1 base, with 9 bases between them. CDR1 DFQATT and CDR2 SNEGSKA come from the germline V gene (reference sequence). The CDR3 protein is CSARDSVNNYGYTF. The DNA for the CDR3 is TGCAGTGCTAGAGATTCTGTCAATAACTATGGCTACACCTTC.

This clonotype was seen more than once but under ten times. The chain links TRBV11-2 to TRBJ2-3, with 9 nucleotides matching TRBD2. This CDR3 spans 15 amino acids. Trimming took 5 bases from V and 0 from J; bases not matched to a gene: 3. Germline V gene sequence: CDR1 SGHAT, CDR2 FQNNGV. CDR3 loop: CASSTGTSSTDTQYF. DNA for the CDR3: TGTGCCAGCAGCACCGGGACTAGCAGCACAGATACGCAGTATTTT. The whole variable domain, remainder taken from reference TRBV11-2 and TRBJ2-3, is EAGVAQSPRYKIIEKRQSVAFWCNPISGHATLYWYQQILGQGPKLLIQFQNNGVVDDSQLPKDRFSAERLKGVDSTLKIQPAKLEDSAVYLCASSTGTSSTDTQYFGPGTRLTVL.

In this sample, this clonotype turned up many times. The chain combines TRBV5-6 with TRBJ2-7; weak D call: TRBD1 (6 bases). This CDR3 has 13 amino acids. Trimming shortened V by 0 bases and J by 5 bases, and 9 bases separated the two germline ends. CDR1 is SGHDT, CDR2 YYEEEE, per germline. CDR3 sequence reads: CASSLDRDHEQYF. The CDR3 DNA reads TGTGCCAGCAGCTTGGACAGGGATCACGAGCAGTACTTC.

This clonotype was recorded at least ten times. The chain uses TRBV6-5 and TRBJ2-7; TRBD2 aligns across 15 bases. The CDR3 consists of 18 residues. CDR1 and CDR2 from the germline V gene are MNHEY and SVGAGI. V shed 0 bases, J shed 2 bases, and the junction held 5 bases outside the gene matches. The CDR3 region has the DNA TGTGCCAGCAGTTACTCAAGGACTAGCGGGAGGGGCCCCTACGAGCAGTACTTC. Encoded protein: CASSYSRTSGRGPYEQYF.

The table lists this clonotype with many counts. J is TRBJ2-7 and V is TRBV4-2; TRBD1 agrees at 7 bases. The CDR3 has 13 amino acids. Germline values: CDR1 LGHNA, CDR2 YNFKEQ. J lost 2 bases, V lost 3 bases, and 1 base had no gene match. The CDR3 DNA reads as TGTGCCAGCAGCCACGGACAGGCCTACGAGCAGTACTTC. This gives the protein CASSHGQAYEQYF.

A few counts support this clonotype. This sequence joins TRBV20-1 and TRBJ2-2; TRBD1 or TRBD2 may be the D gene (5 bases each). CDR1 and CDR2 from the germline V gene are DFQATT and SNEGSKA (reference sequence). Deletions cut 3 bases from V and 5 bases from J, with 10 bases between. This CDR3 is 13 amino acids long. The CDR3 loop is CSARDGGTGELFF. The CDR3 coding sequence is TGCAGTGCTAGGGATGGGGGTACCGGGGAGCTGTTTTTT.